The 28 T cell receptor beta chains below were found in one sample sequenced in a study of tumor and adjacent non-tumor tissue in lung cancer. RNA was extracted from bulk tissue without any cell sorting. The library came from three nested PCR rounds adapted from ARM-PCR protocols. TCRdb passed the multiplex PCR reads through MiXCR, listing each CDR3 protein once. The sample records roughly 140,000 distinct CDR3 sequences, around two thirds being singletons. The sequencing sample was made of lung tumor tissue. These receptors all stem from a man in his 60s with small cell lung cancer.

As concerns this clonotype: A junction boundary mismatches the germline segment, possibly from a read error. The chain links TRBV12-3 or TRBV12-4 to TRBJ1-1; 7 bases line up with TRBD1. This CDR3 spans 14 amino acids. CDR3 loop: CASRIQTGNAEAFF. CDR3 coding DNA: TGTGCAAGCCGGATTCAGACAGGGAACGCTGAAGCTTTCTTT.

The sample holds a few counts of this clonotype. The chain joins TRBV12-3 or TRBV12-4 to TRBJ2-1; tentative D call: TRBD2 (6 bases). The CDR3 is 14 amino acids. Trimming pared 6 bases from V and 5 bases from J, leaving 14 bases between. The DNA for the CDR3 is TGTGCCAGCAGCCCCAGCGGGTACAACAATGAGCAGTTCTTC. This codes for CASSPSGYNNEQFF.

With regard to this clonotype: One base away lies a much larger clone, so this may be a sequencing read error. The rearrangement links TRBV6-5 to TRBJ2-3, with a possible D match to TRBD1 (5 bases). The length of the CDR3 is 13 residues. Trimming left V 9 bases short and J 1 base short, with 11 bases between. The germline V gene has CDR1 MNHEY and CDR2 SVGAGI. The CDR3 is CASRLGGTDTQYF. The CDR3 coding sequence is TGTGCCAGTCGTCTAGGGGGCACAGATACGCAGTATTTT.

Comment on this clonotype: Germline and junction disagree at one end, which may indicate a read error. The chain carries TRBV29-1 and TRBJ1-1; TRBD1 matches 7 bases. This CDR3 is 14 amino acids long. Germline V gene lookup returns CDR1 SQVTM and CDR2 ANQGSEA. The CDR3 DNA reads TGCAGCTCCACAGCTCGGGCAGGGGGTACTGGAGCTTTCTTT. Translating gives CSSTARAGGTGAFF.

To note about this clonotype: Its ends do not fully match the called genes, so a read error is possible. V usage is TRBV2 and J usage is TRBJ2-5; no definite D call. The germline CDR1 and CDR2 sequences are SNHLY and FYNNEI. The CDR3 is made up of 13 amino acids. In DNA, the CDR3 is TGTGCCAGCAGTGAAATTGACGGCGATGTTGTATCCTTC. Its translation: CASSEIDGDVVSF. Full variable domain (outside the CDR3, taken from reference TRBV2 and TRBJ2-5): EPEVTQTPSHQVTQMGQEVILRCVPISNHLYFYWYRQILGQKVEFLVSFYNNEISEKSEIFDDQFSVERPDGSNFTLKIRSTKLEDSAMYFCASSEIDGDVVSFGPGTRLLVL.

A remark on this clonotype: This may arise from a read error, as a much more abundant clone is one base away. The J gene is TRBJ2-3, the V gene TRBV20-1, with D possibly TRBD2 on 6 matching bases. CDR3 length: 14 residues. CDR1 DFQATT and CDR2 SNEGSKA come from the germline V gene (reference sequence). With 6 bases removed from V and 5 bases from J, the gap between germline ends came to 18 bases. The DNA for the CDR3 is TGCAGTGCGGTAGGCAGACTAGTTCTAGATACGCAGTATTTT. This codes for CSAVGRLVLDTQYF.

The chain couples TRBV6-5 to TRBJ2-3, with D uncertain. Germline V lookup: CDR1 MNHEY, CDR2 SVGAGI. The CDR3 loop spans 13 amino acids. The V gene lost 8 bases and the J gene lost 6 bases, with 15 bases spanning the gap. Here the CDR3 DNA reads TGTGCCAGCCCTTACTCGATGCCGGATACGCAGTATTTT. This encodes CASPYSMPDTQYF.

The rearrangement uses TRBV5-6 and TRBJ2-5, with TRBD2 matching over 9 bases. This CDR3 has 16 residues. Trimming removed 0 bases from V and 1 base from J; junction bases left unmatched: 4. The germline CDR1 and CDR2 sequences are SGHDT and YYEEEE. DNA of the CDR3: TGTGCCAGCAGCTTGGTGGCGGGAGGGTTCCAAGAGACCCAGTACTTC. Protein sequence: CASSLVAGGFQETQYF.

Points on this clonotype: A much larger clone lies one base from this, so it may be a read error. The conserved phenylalanine or tryptophan is not found at the CDR3 terminus, so this likely reflects a read error. The V gene is TRBV4-1, the J gene TRBJ1-1; D is unclear. Trimming removed 0 bases at V and 1 base at J, with 6 bases between. The CDR3 loop spans 14 amino acids. The V gene's germline CDR1 is MGHRA and CDR2 YSYEKL. The CDR3, as DNA: TGCGCCAGCAGCCAAGATACGGGGAACACTGAAGCTTTCTCT. It specifies CASSQDTGNTEAFS.

This clonotype counts as large. CDR3 amino acids: CASRRGEDEQFF. The CDR3 bases are TGTGCCAGCAGGAGGGGCGAGGATGAGCAGTTCTTC. The chain couples TRBV11-2 to TRBJ2-1; D may correspond to TRBD1 or TRBD2 (5 bases each). V was shortened by 6 bases and J by 8 bases, with 11 bases between the two germline ends. Germline assignment: CDR1 SGHAT and CDR2 FQNNGV. This CDR3 is 12 amino acids long.

This clonotype occurred once. One end of the junction varies from germline; a read error may be responsible. This chain connects TRBV6-1 to TRBJ1-1; no clear D gene. In germline, CDR1 is MNHNS, CDR2 SASEGT. The CDR3 totals 13 residues. This CDR3 is CASTLLVNTEAFF. The DNA of the CDR3 is TGCGCCAGCACTTTACTAGTTAACACTGAAGCTTTCTTT.

This clonotype was recorded a few times. The genes are TRBV4-2 and TRBJ2-1; weak D call: TRBD2 (7 bases). Trimming pared 3 bases from V and 6 bases from J, leaving 18 bases between. The CDR3 covers 16 residues. Germline CDR1 LGHNA, CDR2 YNFKEQ. CDR3 nucleotides: TGTGCCAGCAGCCAGGGGGGCGGGAGTCGCTCCAATGAGCAGTTCTTC. Translated: CASSQGGGSRSNEQFF.

With regard to this clonotype: A read error may explain this, as a much larger clone is one base away. The rearrangement joins TRBV20-1 to TRBJ2-5, with TRBD1 as a possible D gene (6 bases). Germline loops: CDR1 DFQATT, CDR2 SNEGSKA (reference sequence). This CDR3 spans 15 amino acids. Deletions cut 3 bases from V and 3 bases from J, with 17 bases between. In DNA form, the CDR3 reads TGCAGTGCTAGTGGGGGCAGGGGTGAGAAAGAGACCCAGTACTTC. The encoded protein is CSASGGRGEKETQYF.

Concerning this clonotype itself: A much more abundant neighbour one base away suggests this may be a read error. This rearrangement joins TRBV6-6 to TRBJ1-2, with D hard to call. Looked up from germline, CDR1 is MNHNY and CDR2 is SVGAGI (reference sequence). The CDR3 covers 10 residues. CDR3 protein: CDSGNQGYTF. The CDR3 DNA reads as TGTGACAGCGGTAATCAAGGCTACACCTTC.

Concerning this clonotype itself: A much more abundant neighbour one base away suggests this may be a read error. This chain joins TRBV4-2 and TRBJ2-7; tentatively, D is TRBD2 (5 bases). CDR1 and CDR2 from the germline V gene are LGHNA and YNFKEQ. This CDR3 has 14 residues. CDR3 loop: CAGSQDPEVYEQYF. The DNA for the CDR3 is TGTGCCGGCAGCCAAGACCCGGAGGTCTACGAGCAGTACTTC.

This clonotype was seen only a few times. This may be a read error, as it is one base from a much larger clone. J is TRBJ1-1 and V is TRBV20-1; weak D call: TRBD1 (5 bases). There are 13 residues in the CDR3. Germline V lookup: CDR1 DFQATT, CDR2 SNEGSKA (reference sequence). V gave up 0 bases and J gave up 4 bases, with 9 bases separating them. As DNA, the CDR3 is TGCAGTGCTAGAGATGGGGGTATCACTGAAGCTTTCTTT. This gives the protein CSARDGGITEAFF.

Note on this clonotype: At one end, the junction sequence differs from germline, possibly due to a read error. The genes are TRBV7-8 and TRBJ2-1; D not resolved. Germline-derived CDR1 and CDR2 are SGHVS and FQNEAQ. This CDR3 region has 11 residues. CDR3 in amino acids: CASSLLNEQFF. CDR3 DNA: TGTGCCAGCAGCTTATTGAATGAGCAATTCTTC.

The chain has TRBV11-3 and TRBJ2-1; D is unresolved. This CDR3 region has 13 residues. Trimming took 9 bases from V and 10 from J, leaving 19 bases between them. The germline V gene encodes CDR1 SGHNT and CDR2 YENEEA. The chain's CDR3 is CASSQDRSKEQFF. The CDR3 nucleotides read TGTGCCAGTAGCCAGGACCGGAGCAAAGAGCAGTTCTTC.

Comments on this clonotype: A much larger clone is a single base away; this may be a read error. The chain joins TRBV29-1 to TRBJ1-1; D uncertain. The V end lost 1 base, the J end lost 1 base, and 22 bases lay between the germline ends. The CDR3 extends over 18 amino acids. Germline V gene data show CDR1 as SQVTM and CDR2 as ANQGSEA. The CDR3 DNA reads as TGCAGCGTTGAAGTAGGCCTGAATCCGTTACTGGGGAACACTGAAGCTTTCTTT. Translated, it gives CSVEVGLNPLLGNTEAFF. Complete variable domain (other parts from reference TRBV29-1 and TRBJ1-1): SAVISQKPSRDICQRGTSLTIQCQVDSQVTMMFWYRQQPGQSLTLIATANQGSEATYESGFVIDKFPISRPNLTFSTLTVSNMSPEDSSIYLCSVEVGLNPLLGNTEAFFGQGTRLTVV.

This clonotype was picked up a small number of times. The junction departs from germline at one end; a sequencing error may be responsible. The rearrangement uses TRBV20-1 and TRBJ2-3; 7 bases fit TRBD2. The V gene's germline CDR1 is DFQATT and CDR2 SNEGSKA (reference sequence). This CDR3 region has 13 residues. The CDR3 bases are TGCAGTACTAGATTGGTCGGGGGGGATACGCAGTATTTT. This translates into CSTRLVGGDTQYF.

On this clonotype: This may be a read error: a much more frequent sequence differs by one nucleotide. The V gene is TRBV7-9, the J gene TRBJ2-7; D unclear. CDR3 size: 13 residues. V lost 3 bases to trimming and J lost 3 bases, with 9 bases between them. The germline V gene has CDR1 SEHNR and CDR2 FQNEAQ (reference sequence). The CDR3 DNA is TGTGCCAGCAGCTTCGGGTGGGTCTACGAGCAGTACTTC. Translation gives CASSFGWVYEQYF. The complete variable domain, with remaining parts taken from reference TRBV7-9 and TRBJ2-7, reads DTGVSQNPRHKITKRGQNVTFRCDPISEHNRLYWYRQTLGQGPEFLTYFQNEAQLEKSRLLSDRFSAERPKGSFSTLEIQRTEQGDSAMYLCASSFGWVYEQYFGPGTRLTVT.

In the case of this clonotype: One end of the junction does not line up with germline, which may come from a read error. V and J are TRBV12-3 or TRBV12-4 and TRBJ2-2, with D possibly matching TRBD2 (5 bases). The length of the CDR3 is 15 residues. The CDR3 loop reads CASSFNSVPTGELLF. DNA of the CDR3: TGTGCCAGCAGTTTTAACAGCGTCCCCACCGGGGAGCTGCTTTTT.

The chain recombines TRBV20-1 with TRBJ2-1, with 12 bases identical to TRBD2. The CDR3 extends over 16 amino acids. Per the germline V gene, CDR1 is DFQATT and CDR2 is SNEGSKA (reference sequence). The DNA for the CDR3 is TGCAGAGCGGCGACTAGCGGGAGTCTCAGTAGGAATGAGCAGTTCTTC. It encodes CRAATSGSLSRNEQFF.

The count of this clonotype is one. A read error may explain this, as a much larger clone is one base away. The J gene is TRBJ2-1, the V gene TRBV11-2; 10 nucleotides align to TRBD1. The CDR3 totals 20 residues. CDR1 is SGHAT and CDR2 is FQNNGV in the germline V gene. The V gene end was trimmed by 5 bases and the J gene end by 8 bases; junction bases not matched to a gene: 24. Written as DNA, the CDR3 is TGTGCCAGCAGCCGCTCAAGGAGCCCGGGACAGGGGCGCACGGGGGATGAGCAGTTCTTC. Translation gives CASSRSRSPGQGRTGDEQFF.

The rearrangement links TRBV12-5 to TRBJ2-7; D gene uncertain. CDR1 is LGHNT and CDR2 is FRNRAP in the germline V gene. This CDR3 has 12 amino acids. V dropped 8 bases and J dropped 6 bases, with 14 bases sitting between them. Here the CDR3 DNA reads TGTGCTAGTACCCCACCCTTAGGCGAGCAGTACTTC. Translated: CASTPPLGEQYF.

This clonotype was counted once. One end of the junction fails to match germline, which may point to a read error. J is TRBJ2-3 and V is TRBV20-1; D is perhaps TRBD1 (6 bases). The assigned J gene may be wrong: the sequence end matches TRBJ1-5 better. This CDR3 region has 15 residues. Germline CDR1 and CDR2: DFQATT and SNEGSKA (reference sequence). CDR3 sequence: CSARVRGRGTDTQHF. The CDR3 DNA is TGCAGTGCCAGAGTCCGGGGGCGCGGCACAGATACGCAGCATTTT.

This clonotype was seen a few times. This chain links TRBV2 with TRBJ2-1; D might be TRBD1 (6 bases). Germline V gene data show CDR1 as SNHLY and CDR2 as FYNNEI. The CDR3 contains 11 residues. CDR3 nucleotides: TGTACAGGGACGATGTACAATGAGCAGTTCTTC. Amino acid sequence: CTGTMYNEQFF.

Notes on this clonotype: The CDR3 ends on some other residue instead of the conserved phenylalanine or tryptophan, so this is likely a read error. The chain is built from TRBV6-6 and TRBJ2-7; no clear D gene. CDR1 is MNHNY, CDR2 SVGAGI, per germline (reference sequence). This CDR3 has 12 residues. The CDR3 reads CASTYGDYEQYS. For the CDR3, the DNA is TGTGCTAGCACTTATGGGGATTATGAGCAGTACTCC.